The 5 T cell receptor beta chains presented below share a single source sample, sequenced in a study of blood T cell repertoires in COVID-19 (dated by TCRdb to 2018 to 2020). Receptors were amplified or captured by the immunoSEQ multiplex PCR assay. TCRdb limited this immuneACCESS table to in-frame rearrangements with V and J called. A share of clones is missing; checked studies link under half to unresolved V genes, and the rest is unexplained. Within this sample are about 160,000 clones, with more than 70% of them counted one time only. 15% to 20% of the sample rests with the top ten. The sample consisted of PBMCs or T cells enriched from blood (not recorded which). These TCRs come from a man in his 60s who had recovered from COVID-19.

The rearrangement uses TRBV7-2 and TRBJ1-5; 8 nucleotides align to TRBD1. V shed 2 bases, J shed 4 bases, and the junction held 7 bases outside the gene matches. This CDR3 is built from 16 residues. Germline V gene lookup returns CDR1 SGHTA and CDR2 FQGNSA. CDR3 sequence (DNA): TGTGCCAGCAGCTTAACAGGGGGGTCTGGGAATCAGCCCCAGCATTTT. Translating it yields CASSLTGGSGNQPQHF.

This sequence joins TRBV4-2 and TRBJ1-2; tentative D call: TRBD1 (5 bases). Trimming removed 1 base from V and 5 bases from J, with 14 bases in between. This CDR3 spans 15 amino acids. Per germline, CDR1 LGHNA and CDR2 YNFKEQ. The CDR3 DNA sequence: TGTGCCAGCAGCCAAGTAAAGCAGGGTAATTATGGCTACACCTTC. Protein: CASSQVKQGNYGYTF.

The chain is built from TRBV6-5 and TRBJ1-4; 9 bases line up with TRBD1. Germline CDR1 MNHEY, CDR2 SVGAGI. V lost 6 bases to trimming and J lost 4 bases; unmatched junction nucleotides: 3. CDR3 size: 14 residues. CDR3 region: CASRGQGNNEKLFF. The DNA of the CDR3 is TGTGCCAGCAGGGGACAGGGAAATAATGAAAAACTGTTTTTT.

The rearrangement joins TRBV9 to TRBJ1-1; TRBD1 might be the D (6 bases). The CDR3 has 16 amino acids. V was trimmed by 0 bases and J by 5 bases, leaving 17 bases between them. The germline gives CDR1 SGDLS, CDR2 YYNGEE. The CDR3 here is CASSVDPGGRWTEAFF. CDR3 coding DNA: TGTGCCAGCAGCGTAGACCCGGGGGGGCGGTGGACTGAAGCTTTCTTT.

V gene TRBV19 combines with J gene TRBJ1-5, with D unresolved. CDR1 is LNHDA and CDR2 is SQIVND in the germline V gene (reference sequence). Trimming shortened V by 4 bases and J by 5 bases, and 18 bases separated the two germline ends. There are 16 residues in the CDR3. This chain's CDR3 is CASSTRTGSGYQPQHF. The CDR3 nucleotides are TGTGCCAGTAGTACCCGGACGGGAAGCGGGTATCAGCCCCAGCATTTT.